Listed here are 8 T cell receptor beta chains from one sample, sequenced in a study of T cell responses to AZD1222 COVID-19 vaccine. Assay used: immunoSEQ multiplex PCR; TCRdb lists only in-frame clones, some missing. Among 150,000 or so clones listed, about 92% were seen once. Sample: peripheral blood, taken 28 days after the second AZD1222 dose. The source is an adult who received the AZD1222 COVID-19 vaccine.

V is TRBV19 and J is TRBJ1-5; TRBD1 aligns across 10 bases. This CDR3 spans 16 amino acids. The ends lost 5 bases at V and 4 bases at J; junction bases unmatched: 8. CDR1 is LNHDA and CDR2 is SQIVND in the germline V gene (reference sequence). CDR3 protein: CASSPTRGQGNQPQHF. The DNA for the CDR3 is TGTGCCAGTAGTCCAACCAGGGGACAGGGGAATCAGCCCCAGCATTTT.

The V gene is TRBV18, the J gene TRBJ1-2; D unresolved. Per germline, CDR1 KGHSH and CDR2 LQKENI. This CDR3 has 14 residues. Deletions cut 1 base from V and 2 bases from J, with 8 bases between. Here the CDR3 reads CASSPLQPNYGYTF. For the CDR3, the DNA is TGTGCCAGCTCACCACTTCAGCCAAACTATGGCTACACCTTC.

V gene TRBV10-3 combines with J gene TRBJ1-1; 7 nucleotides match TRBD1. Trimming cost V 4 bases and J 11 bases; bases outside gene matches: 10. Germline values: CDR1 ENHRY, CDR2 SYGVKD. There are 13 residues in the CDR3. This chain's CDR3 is CAISGGQSPEAFF. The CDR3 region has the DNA TGTGCCATCAGTGGGGGACAGTCCCCGGAGGCTTTCTTT.

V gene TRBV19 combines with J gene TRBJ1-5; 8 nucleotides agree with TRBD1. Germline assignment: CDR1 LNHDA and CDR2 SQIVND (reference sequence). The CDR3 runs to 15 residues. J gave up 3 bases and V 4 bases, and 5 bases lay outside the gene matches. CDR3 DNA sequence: TGTGCCAGTAGTACCCACAGGGGGGACAATCAGCCCCAGCATTTT. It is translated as CASSTHRGDNQPQHF.

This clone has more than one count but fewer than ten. DNA of the CDR3: TGTGCTAGTGGTTCGCGTGGCAGGCTATGGTACTATGGCTACACCTTC. This sequence encodes CASGSRGRLWYYGYTF. The V gene is TRBV12-5, the J gene TRBJ1-2; no clear D gene. The CDR3 extends over 16 amino acids. CDR1 and CDR2 from the germline V gene are LGHNT and FRNRAP. V was shortened by 4 bases and J by 3 bases, with 18 bases between the two germline ends.

In DNA, the CDR3 is TGTGCCAGCAGCCCTGGTAGGAGGGATACGCAGTATTTT. It encodes CASSPGRRDTQYF. The gene calls are TRBV14 and TRBJ2-3, with D maybe TRBD2 (5 bases). CDR3 length: 13 amino acids. The germline CDR1 and CDR2 sequences are SGHDN and FVKESK. Trimming left V 4 bases short and J 6 bases short, with 11 bases between.

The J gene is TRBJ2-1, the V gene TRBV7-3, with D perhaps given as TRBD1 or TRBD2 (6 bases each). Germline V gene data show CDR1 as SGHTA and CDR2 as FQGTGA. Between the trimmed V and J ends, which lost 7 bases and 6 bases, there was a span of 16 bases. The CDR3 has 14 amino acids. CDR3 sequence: CASTGGTGLNEQFF. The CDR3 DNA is TGTGCCAGCACCGGGGGCACGGGACTCAATGAGCAGTTCTTC.

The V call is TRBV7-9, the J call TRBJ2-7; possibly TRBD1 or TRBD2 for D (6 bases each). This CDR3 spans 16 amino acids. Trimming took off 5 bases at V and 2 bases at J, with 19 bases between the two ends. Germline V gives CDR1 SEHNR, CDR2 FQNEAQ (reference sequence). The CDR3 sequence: CASSPQGGGPTYEQYF. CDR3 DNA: TGTGCCAGCAGCCCCCAAGGTGGGGGGCCTACCTACGAGCAGTACTTC.